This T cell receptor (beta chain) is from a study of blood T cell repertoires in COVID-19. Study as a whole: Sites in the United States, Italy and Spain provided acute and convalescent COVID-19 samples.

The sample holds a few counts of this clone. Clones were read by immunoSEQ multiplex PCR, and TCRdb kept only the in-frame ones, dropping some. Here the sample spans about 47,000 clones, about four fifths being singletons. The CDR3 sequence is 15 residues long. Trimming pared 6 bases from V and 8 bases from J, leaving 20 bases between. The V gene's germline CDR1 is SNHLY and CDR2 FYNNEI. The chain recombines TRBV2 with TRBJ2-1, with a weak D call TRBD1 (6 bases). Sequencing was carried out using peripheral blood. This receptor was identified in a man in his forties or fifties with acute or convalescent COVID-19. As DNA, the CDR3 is TGTGCCAGCAGAGCTAGGAGTCTAGGGGGTCATGAGCAGTTCTTC. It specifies CASRARSLGGHEQFF. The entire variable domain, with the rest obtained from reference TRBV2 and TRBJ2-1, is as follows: EPEVTQTPSHQVTQMGQEVILRCVPISNHLYFYWYRQILGQKVEFLVSFYNNEISEKSEIFDDQFSVERPDGSNFTLKIRSTKLEDSAMYFCASRARSLGGHEQFFGPGTRLTVL.